This T cell receptor (beta chain) was retrieved from a study of CD8+ T cells in alopecia areata. Overall study results and limits: Tofacitinib yielded significantly lower scalp clonality and fewer expanded CD8+ clones among the top 100. It was lesional scalp, especially alopecia totalis/universalis, that showed higher clonality than normal scalp. Sequencing of scalp samples also includes resident alphabeta T cells from normal skin.

This clone was counted once. Its matching antigen is unknown. cDNA reverse transcribed from extracted RNA served as the sequencing template. Generated by immunoSEQ multiplex PCR, the TCRdb table keeps only in-frame clones and is missing some. Counted here are roughly 110,000 clones, over 80% occurring once; the ten biggest clones make up around 25%. Noted treatment: oral pan-JAK inhibitor, 5-10 mg twice daily. Germline-derived CDR1 and CDR2 are MNHEY and SMNVEV (reference sequence). The V and J ends lost 9 bases and 9 bases respectively, with 15 bases between them. The CDR3 consists of 12 residues. The clonotype comes from a human donor with alopecia areata. The rearrangement uses TRBV27 and TRBJ2-1; D gene ambiguous. This specimen consisted of CD8+ T cells sorted from blood, obtained at week 24, from a patient treated with tofacitinib. CDR3 sequence: CASSNMGPEQFF. DNA for the CDR3: TGTGCCAGTTCGAATATGGGTCCTGAGCAGTTCTTC.